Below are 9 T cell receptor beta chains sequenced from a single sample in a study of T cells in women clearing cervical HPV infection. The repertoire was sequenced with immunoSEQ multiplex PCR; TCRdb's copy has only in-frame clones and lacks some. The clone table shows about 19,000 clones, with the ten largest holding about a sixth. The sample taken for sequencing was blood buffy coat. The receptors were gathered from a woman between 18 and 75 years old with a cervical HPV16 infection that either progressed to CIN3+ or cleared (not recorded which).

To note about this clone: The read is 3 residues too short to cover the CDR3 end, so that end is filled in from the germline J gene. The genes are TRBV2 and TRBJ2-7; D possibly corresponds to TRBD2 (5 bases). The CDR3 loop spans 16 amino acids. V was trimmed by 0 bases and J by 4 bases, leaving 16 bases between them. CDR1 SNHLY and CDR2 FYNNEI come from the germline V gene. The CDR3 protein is CASSEARVTWRYEQYF. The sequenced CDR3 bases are TGTGCCAGCAGTGAAGCGCGGGTAACCTGGAGGTACGAG.

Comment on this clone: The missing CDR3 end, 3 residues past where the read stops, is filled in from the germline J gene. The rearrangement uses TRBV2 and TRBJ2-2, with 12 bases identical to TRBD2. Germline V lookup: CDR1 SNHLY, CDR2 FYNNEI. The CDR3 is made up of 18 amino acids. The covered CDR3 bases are TGTGCCAGCAGTGCCGGACTAGCGGGAACCTCTGGGGCCAACGTG. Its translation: CASSAGLAGTSGANV. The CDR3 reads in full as CASSAGLAGTSGANVLFF.

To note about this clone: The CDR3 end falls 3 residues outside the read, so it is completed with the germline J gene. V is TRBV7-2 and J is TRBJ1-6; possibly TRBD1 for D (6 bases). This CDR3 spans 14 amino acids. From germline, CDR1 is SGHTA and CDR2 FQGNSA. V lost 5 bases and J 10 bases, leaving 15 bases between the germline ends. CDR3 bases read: TGTGCCAGCAGCCTACAGGGAAAACACTCACCC. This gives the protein CASSLQGKHSP. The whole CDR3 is CASSLQGKHSPLHF.

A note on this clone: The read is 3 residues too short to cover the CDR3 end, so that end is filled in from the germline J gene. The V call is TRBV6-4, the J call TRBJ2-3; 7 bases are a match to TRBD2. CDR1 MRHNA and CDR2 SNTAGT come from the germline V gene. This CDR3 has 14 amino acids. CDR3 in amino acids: CASREESGVKTQYF. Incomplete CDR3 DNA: TGTGCCAGCAGAGAGGAGAGCGGGGTTAAAACG.

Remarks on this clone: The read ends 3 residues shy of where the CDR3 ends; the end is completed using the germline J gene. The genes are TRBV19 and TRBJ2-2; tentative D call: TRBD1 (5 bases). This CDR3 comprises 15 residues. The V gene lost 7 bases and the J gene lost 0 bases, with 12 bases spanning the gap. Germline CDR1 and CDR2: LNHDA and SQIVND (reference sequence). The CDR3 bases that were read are TGTGCCAGTACCTGGGGCAGGGCGAACACCGGGGAG. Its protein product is CASTWGRANTGE. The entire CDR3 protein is CASTWGRANTGELFF.

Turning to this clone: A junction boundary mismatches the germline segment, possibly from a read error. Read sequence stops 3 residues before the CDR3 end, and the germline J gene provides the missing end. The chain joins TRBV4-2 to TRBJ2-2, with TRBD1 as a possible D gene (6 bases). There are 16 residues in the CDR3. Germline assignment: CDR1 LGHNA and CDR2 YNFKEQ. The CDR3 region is CASSQESVTGTGELFF. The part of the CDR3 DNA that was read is TGCGCCAGCAGCCAAGAGTCGGTGACAGGCACCGGGGAG.

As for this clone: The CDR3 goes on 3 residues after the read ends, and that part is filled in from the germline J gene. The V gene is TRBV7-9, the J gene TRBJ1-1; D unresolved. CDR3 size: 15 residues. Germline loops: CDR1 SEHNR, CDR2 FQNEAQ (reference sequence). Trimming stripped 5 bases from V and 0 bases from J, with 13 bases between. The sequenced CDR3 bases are TGTGCCAGCAGCCCCCAACAGACGATGAACACTGAA. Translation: CASSPQQTMNTE. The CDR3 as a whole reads CASSPQQTMNTEAFF.

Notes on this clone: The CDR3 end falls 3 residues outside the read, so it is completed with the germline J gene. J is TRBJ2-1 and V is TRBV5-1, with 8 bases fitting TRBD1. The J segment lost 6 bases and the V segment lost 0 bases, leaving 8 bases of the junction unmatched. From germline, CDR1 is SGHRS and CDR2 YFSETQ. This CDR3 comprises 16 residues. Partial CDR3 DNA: TGCGCCAGCAGCTTGGGGGCGACAGGGGTGGGCAATGAG. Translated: CASSLGATGVGNE. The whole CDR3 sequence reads CASSLGATGVGNEQFF.

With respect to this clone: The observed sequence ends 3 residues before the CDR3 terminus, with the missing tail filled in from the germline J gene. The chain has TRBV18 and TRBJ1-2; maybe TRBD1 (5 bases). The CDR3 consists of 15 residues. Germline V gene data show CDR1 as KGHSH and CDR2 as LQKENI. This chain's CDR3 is CASSAGTSGTDTYTF. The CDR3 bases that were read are TGTGCCAGCTCGGCCGGGACTAGCGGCACAGATACC.